The 9 T cell receptor beta chains in this list originate from one sample, sequenced in a study of cytomegalovirus exposure and HLA in healthy donors. In the PCR, 60 Vbeta and 13 Jbeta primers were used. This table comes from immunoSEQ multiplex PCR, and its TCRdb copy is limited to in-frame clones, with some not included. The table has around 170,000 clones, around 80% seen once. Sample: PBMCs. The receptors stem from a woman aged 50 to 60 in good health and CMV-seropositive.

The chain recombines TRBV2 with TRBJ2-6, with D possibly being TRBD2 (5 bases). The V gene's germline CDR1 is SNHLY and CDR2 FYNNEI. V lost 8 bases, J lost 2 bases, and 16 bases lay in between. This CDR3 is 16 amino acids long. CDR3 sequence reads: CASPSFAGPGANVLTF. CDR3 DNA: TGTGCCAGCCCCTCCTTCGCGGGCCCTGGGGCCAACGTCCTGACTTTC.

This chain joins TRBV7-3 and TRBJ1-5; D gene uncertain. The CDR3 sequence is 13 residues long. V gave up 5 bases and J gave up 2 bases, with 7 bases separating them. Germline V gene sequence: CDR1 SGHTA, CDR2 FQGTGA. Here the CDR3 reads CASSREGNQPQHF. DNA for the CDR3: TGTGCCAGCAGCCGTGAGGGCAATCAGCCCCAGCATTTT. The variable domain in full, with the rest retrieved from reference TRBV7-3 and TRBJ1-5, is GAGVSQTPSNKVTEKGKYVELRCDPISGHTALYWYRQSLGQGPEFLIYFQGTGAADDSGLPNDRFFAVRPEGSVSTLKIQRTERGDSAVYLCASSREGNQPQHFGDGTRLSIL.

V gene TRBV28 combines with J gene TRBJ2-7, with 7 bases aligning to TRBD2. The CDR3 spans 14 residues. V shed 6 bases, J shed 6 bases, and the junction held 11 bases outside the gene matches. The germline CDR1 and CDR2 sequences are MDHEN and SYDVKM. CDR3 nucleotide sequence: TGTGCCAGCAGACCCGGGGGGAGGCTGGGCGAGCAGTACTTC. Translating gives CASRPGGRLGEQYF.

The V call is TRBV4-3, the J call TRBJ1-1; D gene ambiguous. The germline gives CDR1 LGHNA, CDR2 YSLEER. V was clipped by 4 bases and J by 1 base, with 13 bases between them. The CDR3 totals 15 residues. The CDR3 loop reads CASSLGGGENTEAFF. In DNA form, the CDR3 reads TGCGCCAGCAGCCTCGGAGGCGGGGAGAACACTGAAGCTTTCTTT.

This clone came up a few times. This rearrangement joins TRBV5-1 to TRBJ2-2, with D hard to call. The V end was cut by 4 bases, the J end by 0 bases, with 13 bases between. Looked up from germline, CDR1 is SGHRS and CDR2 is YFSETQ. The CDR3 is made up of 16 amino acids. The CDR3 coding sequence is TGCGCCAGCAGCCTGACTGGCCTATCGAACACCGGGGAGCTGTTTTTT. This codes for CASSLTGLSNTGELFF.

The chain combines TRBV5-1 with TRBJ2-7; 12 bases line up with TRBD2. CDR1 and CDR2 from the germline V gene are SGHRS and YFSETQ. After removal of 4 bases from V and 1 base from J, the junction contained 9 bases not matched to a gene. The CDR3 has 17 amino acids. CDR3 amino acids: CASSPSWTSGMSYEQYF. In DNA form, the CDR3 reads TGCGCCAGCAGCCCTAGCTGGACTAGCGGGATGTCCTACGAGCAGTACTTC.

This clone appeared once. This chain joins TRBV5-1 and TRBJ2-7, with D tentatively TRBD1 (5 bases). Looked up from germline, CDR1 is SGHRS and CDR2 is YFSETQ. The CDR3 contains 14 residues. V gave up 0 bases and J gave up 1 base, with 8 bases separating them. The CDR3 bases are TGCGCCAGCAGCTTGGTTGCAGGGTCCTACGAGCAGTACTTC. This encodes CASSLVAGSYEQYF.

The chain joins TRBV30 to TRBJ1-1; D gene uncertain. Trimming left V 3 bases short and J 5 bases short, with 13 bases between. The CDR3 is 13 amino acids. Germline CDR1 and CDR2: GTSNPN and SVGIG (reference sequence). The CDR3 spells CAWREGAGTEAFF. The CDR3 coding sequence is TGTGCCTGGAGAGAGGGCGCGGGGACTGAAGCTTTCTTT.

This clone turned up a few times. The chain has TRBV7-8 and TRBJ2-3, with D unclear. This CDR3 contains 11 residues. Germline CDR1 is SGHVS and CDR2 is FQNEAQ. Trimming removed 3 bases from V and 5 bases from J, with 3 bases in between. In nucleotides, the CDR3 is TGTGCCAGCAGCTTTAAAGATACGCAGTATTTT. Residues: CASSFKDTQYF.